These T cell receptor beta chains were read from a single sample in a study of shared clonotypes between healthy human individuals. Sequenced by immunoSEQ multiplex PCR; TCRdb stores in-frame clones only, minus some. Of around 700,000 clones detected, less than 80% appear once; the ten largest clones hold roughly 1.8%. The sample taken for sequencing was memory CD4+ T cells sorted from blood. The origin of the receptors is a woman aged 25 to 45 in good health. CDR3s include the opening cysteine and the closing phenylalanine or tryptophan. The D gene is left open where the match is weak. Size tells how often a clone was seen (once, few, many) or the class of an expanded clone, and some rows leave it out.

TRBJ1-2,TRBD1,NA,TRBV6-5,CASSPGQAYGYTF,TGTGCCAGCAGTCCCGGACAGGCCTATGGCTACACCTTC
TRBJ2-3,TRBD1,once,TRBV29-1,CSVGGQGFTDTQYF,TGCAGCGTTGGGGGACAGGGGTTCACAGATACGCAGTATTTT
TRBJ2-7,TRBD2,NA,TRBV2,CAVGASGSYEQYF,TGTGCCGTTGGGGCTAGCGGATCCTACGAGCAGTACTTC
TRBJ2-7,TRBD1,NA,TRBV12-5,CASGVKPRGLGHEQYF,TGTGCTAGTGGTGTTAAACCGAGGGGGCTAGGACACGAGCAGTACTTC
TRBJ2-5,TRBD2,few,TRBV5-1,CASSFRREGTETQYF,TGCGCCAGCAGCTTCCGGCGGGAGGGTACAGAGACCCAGTACTTC
TRBJ2-3,NA,few,TRBV9,CASSPYSTGTSTDTQYF,TGTGCCAGCAGCCCCTACTCGACTGGTACTAGCACAGATACGCAGTATTTT
TRBJ2-2,TRBD2,few,TRBV30,CAWRLAGASGELFF,TGTGCCTGGAGGTTAGCGGGAGCGTCCGGGGAGCTGTTTTTT
TRBJ2-3,NA,NA,TRBV30,CAWSVVDTQYF,TGTGCCTGGAGTGTAGTAGATACGCAGTATTTT
TRBJ1-2,NA,NA,TRBV29-1,CSVDGAGYTF,TGCAGCGTTGATGGGGCTGGCTACACCTTC
TRBJ1-4,TRBD1,once,TRBV18,CASSPTQGQANEKLFF,TGTGCCAGCTCACCCACCCAGGGACAGGCTAATGAAAAACTGTTTTTT
TRBJ2-7,NA,NA,TRBV6-5,CASSYSGQASYEQYF,TGTGCCAGCAGTTACTCCGGGCAGGCCTCCTACGAGCAGTACTTC
TRBJ2-1,NA,once,TRBV7-7,CASSLGGGNEQFF,TGTGCCAGCAGCCTAGGGGGAGGCAATGAGCAGTTCTTC
TRBJ1-1,TRBD1,NA,TRBV7-9,CASSLRAGGEGINTEAFF,TGTGCCAGCAGCTTGCGGGCAGGGGGTGAAGGGATAAACACTGAAGCTTTCTTT
TRBJ1-3,NA,few,TRBV28,CASSRRTENTIYF,TGTGCCAGCAGCCGCAGGACCGAAAACACCATATATTTT
TRBJ2-1,TRBD2,NA,TRBV30,CAAGGYNEQFF,TGTGCCGCGGGGGGGTACAATGAGCAGTTCTTC
TRBJ2-2,TRBD1,NA,TRBV5-1,CASSLGDSLLNTGELFF,TGCGCCAGCAGCTTGGGGGACAGTCTATTGAACACCGGGGAGCTGTTTTTT
TRBJ2-3,TRBD1,NA,TRBV2,CASSWDSHTDTQYF,TGTGCCAGCAGTTGGGACAGTCACACAGATACGCAGTATTTT
TRBJ1-5,NA,few,TRBV7-2,CASSLYTGSNQPQHF,TGTGCCAGCAGCTTATATACAGGGAGCAATCAGCCCCAGCATTTT
TRBJ2-7,NA,few,TRBV29-1,CSAAGSGAYEQYF,TGCAGCGCAGCCGGATCGGGGGCCTACGAGCAGTACTTC
TRBJ2-2,TRBD2,NA,TRBV5-1,CASSFRLAGGHGELFF,TGCGCCAGCAGCTTCCGACTAGCGGGAGGGCACGGGGAGCTGTTTTTT
TRBJ2-7,TRBD1,once,TRBV29-1,CSARQDRGTYEQYF,TGCAGCGCCCGACAGGACAGGGGGACCTACGAGCAGTACTTC
TRBJ1-1,TRBD1,NA,TRBV5-6,CASSGTANTEAFF,TGTGCCAGCAGCGGGACAGCGAACACTGAAGCTTTCTTT
TRBJ2-1,NA,NA,TRBV11-3,CASSLGLQRRYNEQFF,TGTGCCAGCAGCTTAGGGCTCCAGCGGAGGTACAATGAGCAGTTCTTC
TRBJ2-1,NA,NA,TRBV5-4,CASSLRFREQFF,TGTGCCAGCAGCTTGAGGTTTCGGGAGCAGTTCTTC
TRBJ1-5,NA,NA,TRBV5-5,CASSPIGVLSNQPQHF,TGTGCCAGCAGCCCTATCGGCGTGCTCAGCAATCAGCCCCAGCATTTT
TRBJ1-5,TRBD1,once,TRBV6-6,CASSLTGMGQPQHF,TGTGCCAGCAGCCTGACAGGGATGGGTCAGCCCCAGCATTTT
TRBJ2-7,TRBD1,few,TRBV28,CASSSRGQGYEQYF,TGTGCCAGCAGTTCCCGGGGACAGGGCTACGAGCAGTACTTC
TRBJ2-7,TRBD2,NA,TRBV15,CATSRDVGSGREQYF,TGTGCCACCAGCAGAGATGTGGGTAGCGGGCGCGAGCAGTACTTC
TRBJ2-1,TRBD2,NA,TRBV7-9,CASSLGRTSFDEQFF,TGTGCCAGCAGCTTAGGACGGACTAGTTTCGATGAGCAGTTCTTC
TRBJ2-4,TRBD1,few,TRBV18,CASSPGTGRDIQYF,TGTGCCAGCTCACCAGGGACAGGGCGAGACATTCAGTACTTC
TRBJ2-7,NA,NA,TRBV5-5,CASTLPGLVGEQYF,TGTGCCAGCACCCTGCCCGGGTTGGTTGGAGAGCAGTACTTC
TRBJ2-4,NA,NA,TRBV5-4,CASSSAGDWSKNIQYF,TGTGCCAGCAGTTCAGCAGGGGACTGGTCCAAAAACATTCAGTACTTC
TRBJ1-1,NA,once,TRBV29-1,CSTRPGAATEAFF,TGCAGCACCCGACCTGGGGCGGCCACTGAAGCTTTCTTT
TRBJ2-7,NA,NA,TRBV7-2,CASSLMGVVEQYF,TGTGCCAGCAGCTTAATGGGGGTGGTAGAGCAGTACTTC
TRBJ1-1,NA,few,TRBV19,CASSVTGWGNTEAFF,TGTGCCAGTAGTGTGACAGGTTGGGGGAACACTGAAGCTTTCTTT
TRBJ2-7,TRBD1,once,TRBV5-5,CASSRNPGQADDREQYF,TGTGCCAGCAGCCGAAATCCCGGACAGGCCGACGATCGCGAGCAGTACTTC
TRBJ1-4,NA,many,TRBV5-1,CASGNSGTEGEKLFF,TGCGCCAGCGGAAATTCGGGGACCGAGGGGGAAAAACTGTTTTTT
TRBJ2-2,TRBD2,NA,TRBV5-4,CASSLSGINTGELFF,TGTGCCAGCTCACTTAGCGGGATCAACACCGGGGAGCTGTTTTTT
TRBJ2-4,NA,once,TRBV5-4,CASSLRSLEAKNIQYF,TGTGCCAGCAGCTTGCGTAGCTTAGAGGCCAAAAACATTCAGTACTTC
TRBJ1-1,NA,NA,TRBV11-2,CASSYRAYLEDTEAFF,TGTGCCAGCAGCTATCGGGCTTATCTGGAGGACACTGAAGCTTTCTTT
TRBJ2-7,TRBD1,NA,TRBV4-1,CASSQRTGGIYEQYF,TGCGCCAGCAGCCAAAGGACAGGGGGCATCTACGAGCAGTACTTC
TRBJ2-5,NA,few,TRBV30,CAWSAGTQETQYF,TGTGCCTGGAGTGCCGGGACTCAGGAGACCCAGTACTTC
TRBJ2-1,NA,NA,TRBV15,CATSNWAPGQMDEQFF,TGTGCCACCAGTAATTGGGCACCGGGACAAATGGATGAGCAGTTCTTC
TRBJ2-5,NA,NA,TRBV5-6,CASREQGRSKTQYF,TGTGCCAGCAGGGAACAGGGGAGGTCGAAGACCCAGTACTTC
TRBJ1-1,NA,NA,TRBV7-2,CASSQERGPEAFF,TGTGCCAGCAGCCAAGAAAGAGGGCCTGAAGCTTTCTTT
TRBJ1-3,NA,few,TRBV6-7,CASSLRGDRSGNTIYF,TGTGCCAGCAGCCTCCGCGGGGATCGCTCTGGAAACACCATATATTTT
TRBJ1-4,NA,NA,TRBV15,CATSSGKGSGEKLFF,TGTGCCACCAGCAGTGGTAAGGGGTCTGGTGAAAAACTGTTTTTT
TRBJ2-1,TRBD2,NA,TRBV7-9,CASSPGGGLGYNEQFF,TGTGCCAGCAGCCCAGGCGGGGGGCTAGGTTACAATGAGCAGTTCTTC
TRBJ2-1,NA,once,TRBV10-1,CASSGTSLLSYNEQFF,TGCGCCAGCAGTGGCACTAGCCTCCTCTCCTACAATGAGCAGTTCTTC